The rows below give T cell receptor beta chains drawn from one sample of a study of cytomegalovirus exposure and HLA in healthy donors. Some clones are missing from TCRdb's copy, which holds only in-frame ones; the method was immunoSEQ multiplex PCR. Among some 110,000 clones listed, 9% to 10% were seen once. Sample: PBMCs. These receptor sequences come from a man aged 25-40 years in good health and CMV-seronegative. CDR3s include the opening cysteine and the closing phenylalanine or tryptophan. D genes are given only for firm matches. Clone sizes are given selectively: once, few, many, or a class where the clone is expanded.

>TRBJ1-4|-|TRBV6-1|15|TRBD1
CASSVRTGAREKLFF
TGTGCCAGCAGTGTACGGACAGGGGCCAGAGAAAAACTGTTTTTT
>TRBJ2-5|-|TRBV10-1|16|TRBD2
CASSESGAGGLETQYF
TGCGCCAGCAGTGAGTCAGGTGCGGGAGGGCTAGAGACCCAGTACTTC
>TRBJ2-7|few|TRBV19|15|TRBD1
CASSIPGQASYEQYF
TGTGCCAGTAGTATACCGGGACAGGCCTCCTACGAGCAGTACTTC
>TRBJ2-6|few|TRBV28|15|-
CASSLSGSGANVLTF
TGTGCCAGCTCCCTTAGCGGCTCTGGGGCCAACGTCCTGACTTTC
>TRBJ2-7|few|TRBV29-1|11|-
CSAQGSYEQYF
TGCAGCGCCCAGGGGTCCTACGAGCAGTACTTC
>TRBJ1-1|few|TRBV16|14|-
CASSQSRGDTEAFF
TGTGCCAGCAGCCAATCACGGGGAGATACTGAAGCTTTCTTT
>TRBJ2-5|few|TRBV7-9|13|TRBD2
CATRRGGQETQYF
TGTGCCACCCGGCGCGGGGGACAAGAGACCCAGTACTTC
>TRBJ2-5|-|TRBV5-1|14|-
CASSLGSGQETQYF
TGCGCCAGCAGCTTGGGTAGCGGCCAAGAGACCCAGTACTTC
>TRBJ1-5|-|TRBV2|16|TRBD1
CASTEARGQGRQPQHF
TGTGCCAGCACCGAAGCGAGGGGACAGGGCAGGCAGCCCCAGCATTTT
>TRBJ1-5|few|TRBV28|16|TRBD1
CASSLSPGQGAQPQHF
TGTGCCAGCAGTTTATCCCCGGGACAGGGTGCTCAGCCCCAGCATTTT
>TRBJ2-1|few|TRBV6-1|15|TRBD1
CASSDQPGQGFEQFF
TGTGCCAGCAGTGACCAACCGGGACAGGGGTTTGAGCAGTTCTTC
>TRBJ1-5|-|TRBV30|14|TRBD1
CAWRPRGSDQPQHF
TGTGCCTGGAGGCCCAGGGGGTCTGATCAGCCCCAGCATTTT
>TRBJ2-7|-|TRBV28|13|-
CASSLLRTYEQYF
TGTGCCAGCAGTTTACTGAGAACCTACGAGCAGTACTTC
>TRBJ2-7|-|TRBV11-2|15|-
CASSLPGGSPYEQYF
TGTGCCAGCAGCCTCCCGGGTGGGTCCCCCTACGAGCAGTACTTC
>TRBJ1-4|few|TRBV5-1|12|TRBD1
CASSPDRGGLFF
TGCGCCAGCAGCCCGGACAGGGGTGGACTGTTTTTT
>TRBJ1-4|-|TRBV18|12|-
CASSPPSGKLFF
TGTGCCAGCTCACCACCTAGTGGTAAACTGTTTTTT
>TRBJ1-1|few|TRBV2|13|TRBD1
CASSEARDSEAFF
TGTGCCAGCAGTGAAGCCCGGGACAGTGAAGCTTTCTTT
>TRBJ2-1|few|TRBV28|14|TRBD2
CASSLRLAGNEQFF
TGTGCCAGCAGTTTGAGACTAGCGGGCAATGAGCAGTTCTTC
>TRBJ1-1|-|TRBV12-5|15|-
CASGLVLLSNTEAFF
TGTGCTAGTGGTTTGGTACTTCTCTCGAACACTGAAGCTTTCTTT
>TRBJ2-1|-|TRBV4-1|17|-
CASSQDRRGSSYNEQFF
TGCGCCAGCAGCCAAGATCGACGGGGAAGCTCCTACAATGAGCAGTTCTTC
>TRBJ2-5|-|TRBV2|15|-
CASSEGGGRQETQYF
TGTGCCAGCAGTGAAGGTGGGGGCAGGCAAGAGACCCAGTACTTC
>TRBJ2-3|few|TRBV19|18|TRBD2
CASSMGGGLIQGTDTQYF
TGTGCCAGTAGTATGGGGGGAGGGCTGATTCAGGGCACAGATACGCAGTATTTT
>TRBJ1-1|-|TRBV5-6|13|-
CASTSMPGTEAFF
TGTGCCAGCACCTCTATGCCGGGCACTGAAGCTTTCTTT
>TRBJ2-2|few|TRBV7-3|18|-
CASSLTGQVATYTGELFF
TGTGCCAGCAGCTTAACGGGCCAGGTTGCTACATACACCGGGGAGCTGTTTTTT
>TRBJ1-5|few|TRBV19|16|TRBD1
CASSRPGTASNQPQHF
TGTGCCAGTAGTCGCCCCGGGACAGCCAGCAATCAGCCCCAGCATTTT
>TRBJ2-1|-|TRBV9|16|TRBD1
CASSVSGQGADNEQFF
TGTGCCAGCAGCGTATCTGGACAGGGGGCTGACAATGAGCAGTTCTTC
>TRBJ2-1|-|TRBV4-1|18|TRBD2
CASSHLDWTSGRSNEQFF
TGCGCCAGCAGCCACTTGGATTGGACTAGCGGGAGAAGCAATGAGCAGTTCTTC
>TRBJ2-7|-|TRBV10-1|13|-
CASSVGSQYEQYF
TGCGCCAGCAGTGTCGGGAGTCAGTACGAGCAGTACTTC
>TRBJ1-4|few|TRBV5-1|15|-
CASSLQGREEEKLFF
TGCGCCAGCAGCTTGCAGGGGCGTGAGGAAGAAAAACTGTTTTTT
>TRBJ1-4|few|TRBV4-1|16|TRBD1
CASSPRNRGTNEKLFF
TGCGCCAGCAGCCCCAGAAACAGGGGGACTAATGAAAAACTGTTTTTT
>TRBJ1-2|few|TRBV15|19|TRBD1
CATSRPQGAGDGSNYGYTF
TGTGCCACCAGCAGGCCCCAGGGGGCAGGGGACGGGAGTAACTATGGCTACACCTTC
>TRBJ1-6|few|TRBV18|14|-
CASSPSSDNSPLHF
TGTGCCAGCTCACCATCCTCAGATAATTCACCCCTCCACTTT
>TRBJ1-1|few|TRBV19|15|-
CASSMGGGRRTEAFF
TGTGCCAGTAGTATGGGGGGGGGAAGGAGGACTGAAGCTTTCTTT
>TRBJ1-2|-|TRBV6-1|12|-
CASSERGGGYTF
TGTGCCAGCAGTGAAAGGGGTGGCGGCTACACCTTC
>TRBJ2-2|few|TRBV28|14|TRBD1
CASSPTGTTGELFF
TGTGCCAGCAGTCCGACAGGGACAACCGGGGAGCTGTTTTTT
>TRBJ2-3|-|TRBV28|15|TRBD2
CASSLLAGVTDTQYF
TGTGCCAGCAGTTTACTAGCGGGGGTTACAGATACGCAGTATTTT
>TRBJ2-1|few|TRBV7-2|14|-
CASSLEYSRLVWFF
TGTGCCAGCAGCTTAGAGTATTCCCGCCTAGTATGGTTCTTC
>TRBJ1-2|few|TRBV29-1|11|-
CSVVNNNGYTF
TGCAGCGTTGTTAATAACAATGGCTACACCTTC
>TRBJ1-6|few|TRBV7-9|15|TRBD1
CASTQTTGFGSPLHF
TGTGCCAGCACACAAACGACAGGGTTCGGCTCACCCCTCCACTTT
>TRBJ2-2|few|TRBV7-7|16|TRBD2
CASSSMAGRETGELFF
TGTGCTAGCAGCTCGATGGCCGGGAGGGAGACCGGGGAGCTGTTTTTT